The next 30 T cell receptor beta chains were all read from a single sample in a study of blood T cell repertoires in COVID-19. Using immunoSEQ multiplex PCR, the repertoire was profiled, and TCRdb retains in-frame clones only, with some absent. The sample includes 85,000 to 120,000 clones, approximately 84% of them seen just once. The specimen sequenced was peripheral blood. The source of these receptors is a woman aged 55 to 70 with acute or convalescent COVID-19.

CDR3 region: CASSQDQASSTDTQYF. In nucleotides, the CDR3 is TGTGCCAGCAGCCAAGATCAGGCTTCTAGCACAGATACGCAGTATTTT. The chain uses TRBV3-1 (or the pseudogene TRBV3-2) and TRBJ2-3; no reliable D call. The germline V gene has CDR1 LGHDT and CDR2 YNNKEL (reference sequence). Trimming removed 0 bases at V and 0 bases at J, with 10 bases between. CDR3 length equals 16 residues.

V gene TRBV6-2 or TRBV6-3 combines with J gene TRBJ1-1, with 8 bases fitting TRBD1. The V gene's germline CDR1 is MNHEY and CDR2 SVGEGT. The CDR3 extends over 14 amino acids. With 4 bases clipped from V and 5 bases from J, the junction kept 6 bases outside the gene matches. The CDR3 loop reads CASSLSQGATEAFF. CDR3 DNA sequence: TGTGCCAGCAGTTTATCGCAGGGGGCGACTGAAGCTTTCTTT.

Here the CDR3 DNA reads TGTGCCAGCAGCTTAAGCTACCCCTACAATGAGCAGTTCTTC. It codes for CASSLSYPYNEQFF. The chain employs TRBV7-8 and TRBJ2-1; D is unresolved. V lost 2 bases and J lost 2, with 7 bases in between. Per germline, CDR1 SGHVS and CDR2 FQNEAQ. This CDR3 region has 14 residues.

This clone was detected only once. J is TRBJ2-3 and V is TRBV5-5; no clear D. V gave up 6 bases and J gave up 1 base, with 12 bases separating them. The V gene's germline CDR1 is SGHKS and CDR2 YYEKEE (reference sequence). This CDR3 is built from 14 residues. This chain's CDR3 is CASKPELGTDTQYF. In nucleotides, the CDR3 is TGTGCCAGCAAGCCCGAGCTGGGCACAGATACGCAGTATTTT.

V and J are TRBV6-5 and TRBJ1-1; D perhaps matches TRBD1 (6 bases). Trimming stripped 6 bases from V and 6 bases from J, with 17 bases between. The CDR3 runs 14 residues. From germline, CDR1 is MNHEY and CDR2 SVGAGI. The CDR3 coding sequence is TGTGCCAGCAGAGCGGGACATCCTGGTCCTGAAGCTTTCTTT. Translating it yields CASRAGHPGPEAFF.

The CDR3 DNA is TGCGCCAGCAGCCGCGGGAGGGGTCTCGAATACAATGAGCAGTTCTTC. As protein: CASSRGRGLEYNEQFF. The chain combines TRBV4-1 with TRBJ2-1; TRBD2 matches at 9 bases. This CDR3 has 16 amino acids. Trimming took 4 bases from V and 4 from J; bases not matched to a gene: 8. Looked up from germline, CDR1 is MGHRA and CDR2 is YSYEKL.

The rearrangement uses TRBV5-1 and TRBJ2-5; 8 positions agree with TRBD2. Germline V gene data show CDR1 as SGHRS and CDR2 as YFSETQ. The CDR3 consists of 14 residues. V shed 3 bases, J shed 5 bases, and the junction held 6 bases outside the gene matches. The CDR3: CASSWNGGAETQYF. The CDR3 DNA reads TGCGCCAGCAGCTGGAACGGGGGGGCGGAGACCCAGTACTTC.

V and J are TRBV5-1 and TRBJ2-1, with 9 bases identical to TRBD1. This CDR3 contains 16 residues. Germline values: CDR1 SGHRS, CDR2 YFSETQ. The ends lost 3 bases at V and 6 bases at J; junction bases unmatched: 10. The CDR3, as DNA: TGCGCCAGCAGCTGGACCCCGGGACAGGGAATCAATGAGCAGTTCTTC. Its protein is CASSWTPGQGINEQFF. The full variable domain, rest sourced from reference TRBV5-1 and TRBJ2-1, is KAGVTQTPRYLIKTRGQQVTLSCSPISGHRSVSWYQQTPGQGLQFLFEYFSETQRNKGNFPGRFSGRQFSNSRSEMNVSTLELGDSALYLCASSWTPGQGINEQFFGPGTRLTVL.

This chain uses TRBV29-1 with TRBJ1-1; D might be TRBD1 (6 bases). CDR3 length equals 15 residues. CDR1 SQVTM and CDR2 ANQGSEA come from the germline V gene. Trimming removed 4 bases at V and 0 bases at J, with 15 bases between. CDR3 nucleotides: TGCAGCGTTGCAGGGGCAGGTGGTATGAACACTGAAGCTTTCTTT. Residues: CSVAGAGGMNTEAFF.

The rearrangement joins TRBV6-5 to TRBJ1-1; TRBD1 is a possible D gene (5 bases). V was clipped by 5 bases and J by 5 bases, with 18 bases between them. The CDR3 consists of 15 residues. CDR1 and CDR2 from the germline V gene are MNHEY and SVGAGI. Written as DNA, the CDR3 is TGTGCCAGCAGTCACCGGGGGGGAGGGGATACTGAAGCTTTCTTT. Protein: CASSHRGGGDTEAFF.

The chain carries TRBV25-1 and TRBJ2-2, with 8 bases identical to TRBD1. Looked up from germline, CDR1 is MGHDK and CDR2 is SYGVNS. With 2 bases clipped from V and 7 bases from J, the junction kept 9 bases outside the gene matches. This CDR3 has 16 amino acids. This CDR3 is CASSEGQGHWSGELFF. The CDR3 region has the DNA TGTGCCAGCAGTGAAGGACAGGGTCATTGGAGCGGGGAGCTGTTTTTT.

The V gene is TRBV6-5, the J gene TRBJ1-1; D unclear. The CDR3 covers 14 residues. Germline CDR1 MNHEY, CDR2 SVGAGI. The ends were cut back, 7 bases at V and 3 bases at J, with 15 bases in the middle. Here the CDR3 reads CASIPSAAYTEAFF. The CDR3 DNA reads TGTGCCAGCATCCCCAGTGCGGCCTACACTGAAGCTTTCTTT.

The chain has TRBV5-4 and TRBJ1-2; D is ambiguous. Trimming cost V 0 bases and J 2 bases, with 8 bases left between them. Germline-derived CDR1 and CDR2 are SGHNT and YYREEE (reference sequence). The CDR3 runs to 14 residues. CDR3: CASSLDRGNYGYTF. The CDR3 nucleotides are TGTGCCAGCAGCTTGGATCGGGGAAACTATGGCTACACCTTC.

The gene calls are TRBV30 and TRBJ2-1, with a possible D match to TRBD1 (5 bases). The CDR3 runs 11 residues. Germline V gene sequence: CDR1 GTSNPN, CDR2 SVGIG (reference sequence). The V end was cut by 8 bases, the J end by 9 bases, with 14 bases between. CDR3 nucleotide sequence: TGTGCCGCCTCAGGGTCGGGTGAGCAGTTCTTC. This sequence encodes CAASGSGEQFF.

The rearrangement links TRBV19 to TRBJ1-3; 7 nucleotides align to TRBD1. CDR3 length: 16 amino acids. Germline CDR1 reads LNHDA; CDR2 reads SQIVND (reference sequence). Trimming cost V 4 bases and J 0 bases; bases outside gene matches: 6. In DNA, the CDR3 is TGTGCCAGTAGTAGGGACAGCCTTTTCTCTGGAAACACCATATATTTT. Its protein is CASSRDSLFSGNTIYF.

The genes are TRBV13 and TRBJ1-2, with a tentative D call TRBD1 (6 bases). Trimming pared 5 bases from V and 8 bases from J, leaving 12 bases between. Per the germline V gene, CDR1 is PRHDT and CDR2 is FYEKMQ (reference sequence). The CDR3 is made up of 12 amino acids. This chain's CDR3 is CASSQNRDGYTF. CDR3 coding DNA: TGTGCCAGCAGCCAAAACAGGGACGGCTACACCTTC.

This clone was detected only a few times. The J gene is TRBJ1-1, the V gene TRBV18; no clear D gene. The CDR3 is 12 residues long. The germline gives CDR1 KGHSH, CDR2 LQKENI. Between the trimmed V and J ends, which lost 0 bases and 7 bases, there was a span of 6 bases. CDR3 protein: CASSPPSGEAFF. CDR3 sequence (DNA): TGTGCCAGCTCACCACCTTCAGGTGAAGCTTTCTTT.

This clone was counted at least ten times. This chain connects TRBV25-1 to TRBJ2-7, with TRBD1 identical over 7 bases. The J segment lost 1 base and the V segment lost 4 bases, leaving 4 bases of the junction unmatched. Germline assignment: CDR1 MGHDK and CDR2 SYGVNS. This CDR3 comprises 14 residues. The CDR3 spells CASSGQGKSYEQYF. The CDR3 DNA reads TGTGCCAGCAGTGGACAGGGTAAATCCTACGAGCAGTACTTC.

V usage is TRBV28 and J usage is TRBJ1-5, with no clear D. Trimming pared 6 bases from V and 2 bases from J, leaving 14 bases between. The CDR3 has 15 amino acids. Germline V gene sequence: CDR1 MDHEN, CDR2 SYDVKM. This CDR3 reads CASRGRGIGNQPQHF. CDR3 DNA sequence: TGTGCCAGCAGGGGAAGAGGGATAGGCAATCAGCCCCAGCATTTT.

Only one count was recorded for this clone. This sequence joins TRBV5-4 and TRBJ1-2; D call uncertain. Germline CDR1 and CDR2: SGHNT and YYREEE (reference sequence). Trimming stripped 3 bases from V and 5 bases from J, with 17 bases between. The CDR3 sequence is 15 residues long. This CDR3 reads CASSSPGVRDYGYTF. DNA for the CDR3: TGTGCCAGCAGCTCGCCGGGTGTGCGGGATTATGGCTACACCTTC.

CDR3 DNA: TGTGCCAGCAGTGATCGCCACTTACTTTGGAATTCACCCCTCCACTTT. This translates into CASSDRHLLWNSPLHF. The V and J genes are TRBV2 and TRBJ1-6; D gene unclear. Germline V gives CDR1 SNHLY, CDR2 FYNNEI. The CDR3 is 16 residues long. Trimming left V 3 bases short and J 7 bases short, with 16 bases between.

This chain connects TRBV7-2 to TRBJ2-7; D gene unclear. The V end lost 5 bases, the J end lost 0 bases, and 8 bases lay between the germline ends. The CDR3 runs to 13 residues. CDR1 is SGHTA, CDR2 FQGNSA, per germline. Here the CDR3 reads CASSQAPSYEQYF. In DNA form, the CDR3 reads TGTGCCAGCAGCCAAGCCCCCTCCTACGAGCAGTACTTC.

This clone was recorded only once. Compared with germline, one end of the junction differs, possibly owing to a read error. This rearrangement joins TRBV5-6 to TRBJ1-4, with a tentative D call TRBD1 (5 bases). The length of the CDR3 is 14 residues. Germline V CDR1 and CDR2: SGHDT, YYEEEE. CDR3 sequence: CASSLGARQEKLFF. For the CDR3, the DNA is TGTGCCAGCAGCTTAGGGGCGCGGCAAGAAAAACTATTTTTT.

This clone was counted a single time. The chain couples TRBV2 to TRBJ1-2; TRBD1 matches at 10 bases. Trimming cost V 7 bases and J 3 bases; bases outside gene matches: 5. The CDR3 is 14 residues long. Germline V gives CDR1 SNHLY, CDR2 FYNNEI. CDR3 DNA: TGTGCCAGCAACAGGGACAGGGGAGACTATGGCTACACCTTC. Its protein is CASNRDRGDYGYTF.

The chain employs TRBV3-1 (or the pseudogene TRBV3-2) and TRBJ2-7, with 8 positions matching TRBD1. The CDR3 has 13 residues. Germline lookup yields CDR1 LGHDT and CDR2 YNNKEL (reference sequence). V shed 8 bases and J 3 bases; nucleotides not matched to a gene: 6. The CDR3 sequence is CASGQGAFYEQYF. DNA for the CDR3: TGTGCCAGCGGGCAGGGGGCCTTCTACGAGCAGTACTTC.

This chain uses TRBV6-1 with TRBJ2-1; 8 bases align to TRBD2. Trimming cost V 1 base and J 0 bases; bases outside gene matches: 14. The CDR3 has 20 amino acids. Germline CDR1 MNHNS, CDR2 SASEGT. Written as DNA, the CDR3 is TGTGCCAGCAGTGAAGATCACGGGGCTAGCGGGCTTAGCTCCTACAATGAGCAGTTCTTC. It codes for CASSEDHGASGLSSYNEQFF.

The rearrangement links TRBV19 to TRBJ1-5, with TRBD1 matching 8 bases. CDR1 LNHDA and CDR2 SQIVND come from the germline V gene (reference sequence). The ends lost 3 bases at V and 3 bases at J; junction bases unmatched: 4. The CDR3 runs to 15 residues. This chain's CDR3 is CASSIRGQDNQPQHF. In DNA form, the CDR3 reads TGTGCCAGTAGTATCCGGGGACAGGACAATCAGCCCCAGCATTTT.

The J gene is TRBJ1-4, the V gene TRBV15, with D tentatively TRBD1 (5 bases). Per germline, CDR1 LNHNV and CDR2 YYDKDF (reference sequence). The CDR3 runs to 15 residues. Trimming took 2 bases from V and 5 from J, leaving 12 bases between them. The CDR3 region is CATSRRSGGNEKLFF. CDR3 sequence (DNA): TGTGCCACCAGCAGACGGTCGGGGGGAAATGAAAAACTGTTTTTT. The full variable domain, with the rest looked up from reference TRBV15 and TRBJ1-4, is DAMVIQNPRYQVTQFGKPVTLSCSQTLNHNVMYWYQQKSSQAPKLLFHYYDKDFNNEADTPDNFQSRRPNTSFCFLDIRSPGLGDTAMYLCATSRRSGGNEKLFFGSGTQLSVL.

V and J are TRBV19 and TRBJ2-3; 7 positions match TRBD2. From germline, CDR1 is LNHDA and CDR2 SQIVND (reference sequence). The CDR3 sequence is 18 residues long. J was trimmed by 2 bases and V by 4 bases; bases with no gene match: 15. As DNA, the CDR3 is TGTGCCAGTAGTAGAAGGACTAGTAGCCAAACATTCACAGATACGCAGTATTTT. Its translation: CASSRRTSSQTFTDTQYF. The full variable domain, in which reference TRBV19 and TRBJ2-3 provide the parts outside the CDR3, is DGGITQSPKYLFRKEGQNVTLSCEQNLNHDAMYWYRQDPGQGLRLIYYSQIVNDFQKGDIAEGYSVSREKKESFPLTVTSAQKNPTAFYLCASSRRTSSQTFTDTQYFGPGTRLTVL.

The CDR3 loop is CASSLWGEANTGELFF. Here the CDR3 DNA reads TGCGCCAGCAGCTTGTGGGGGGAGGCGAACACCGGGGAGCTGTTTTTT. This sequence joins TRBV5-1 and TRBJ2-2, with D maybe TRBD2 (6 bases). This CDR3 region has 16 residues. V lost 1 base, J lost 0 bases, and 10 bases lay in between. CDR1 SGHRS and CDR2 YFSETQ come from the germline V gene.